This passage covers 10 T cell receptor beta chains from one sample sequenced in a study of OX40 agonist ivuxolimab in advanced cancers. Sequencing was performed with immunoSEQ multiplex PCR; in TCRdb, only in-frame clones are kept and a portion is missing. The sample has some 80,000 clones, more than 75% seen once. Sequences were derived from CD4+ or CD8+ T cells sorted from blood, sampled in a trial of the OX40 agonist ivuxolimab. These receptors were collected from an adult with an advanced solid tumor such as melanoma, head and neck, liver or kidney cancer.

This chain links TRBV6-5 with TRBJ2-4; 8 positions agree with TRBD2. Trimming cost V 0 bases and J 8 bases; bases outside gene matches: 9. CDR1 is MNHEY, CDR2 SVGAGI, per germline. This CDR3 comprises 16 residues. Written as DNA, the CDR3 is TGTGCCAGCAGTTACTCGTGGGGACTAGTCCCCGACATTCAGTACTTC. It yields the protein CASSYSWGLVPDIQYF.

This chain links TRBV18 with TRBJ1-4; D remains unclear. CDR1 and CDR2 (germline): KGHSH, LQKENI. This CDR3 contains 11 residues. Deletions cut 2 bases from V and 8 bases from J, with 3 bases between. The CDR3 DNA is TGTGCCAGCTCACCAGGGGAAAAACTGTTTTTT. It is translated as CASSPGEKLFF.

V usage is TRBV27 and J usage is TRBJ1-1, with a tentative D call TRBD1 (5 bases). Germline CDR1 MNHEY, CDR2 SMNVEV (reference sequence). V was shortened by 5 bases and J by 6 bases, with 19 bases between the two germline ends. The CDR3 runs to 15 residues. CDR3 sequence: CASSTTPVWGAEAFF. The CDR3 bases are TGTGCCAGCAGTACCACACCCGTATGGGGGGCTGAAGCTTTCTTT.

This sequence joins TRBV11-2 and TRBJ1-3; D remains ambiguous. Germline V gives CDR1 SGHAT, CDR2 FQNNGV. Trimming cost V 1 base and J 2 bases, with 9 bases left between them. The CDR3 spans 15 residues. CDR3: CASSLVGLAGNTIYF. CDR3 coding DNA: TGTGCCAGCAGCTTAGTCGGTTTGGCTGGAAACACCATATATTTT.

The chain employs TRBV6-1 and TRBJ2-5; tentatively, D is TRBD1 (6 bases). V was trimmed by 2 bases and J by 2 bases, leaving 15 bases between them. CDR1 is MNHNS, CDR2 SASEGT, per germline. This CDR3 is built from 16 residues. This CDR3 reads CASSERDKSHQETQYF. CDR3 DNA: TGTGCCAGCAGTGAAAGGGACAAATCACATCAAGAGACCCAGTACTTC.

The CDR3 sequence is CASSDRGIAGNNEQFF. The CDR3 DNA sequence: TGTGCCAGCAGTGATAGGGGGATAGCGGGAAACAATGAGCAGTTCTTC. This rearrangement joins TRBV6-1 to TRBJ2-1, with 8 positions matching TRBD2. Germline lookup yields CDR1 MNHNS and CDR2 SASEGT. The CDR3 loop spans 16 amino acids. V was pared by 3 bases and J by 5 bases, with 9 bases of the junction left unmatched.

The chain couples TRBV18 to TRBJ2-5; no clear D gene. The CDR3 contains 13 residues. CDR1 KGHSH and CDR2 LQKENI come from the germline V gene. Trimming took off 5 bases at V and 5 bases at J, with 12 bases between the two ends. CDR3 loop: CASSSSLGETQYF. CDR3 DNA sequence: TGTGCCAGCTCATCAAGTCTTGGGGAGACCCAGTACTTC. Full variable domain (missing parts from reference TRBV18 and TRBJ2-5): NAGVMQNPRHLVRRRGQEARLRCSPMKGHSHVYWYRQLPEEGLKFMVYLQKENIIDESGMPKERFSAEFPKEGPSILRIQQVVRGDSAAYFCASSSSLGETQYFGPGTRLLVL.

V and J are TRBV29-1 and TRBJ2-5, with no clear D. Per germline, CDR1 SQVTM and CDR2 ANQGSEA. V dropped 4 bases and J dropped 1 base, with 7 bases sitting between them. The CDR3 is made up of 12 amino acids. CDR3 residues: CSVVSSQETQYF. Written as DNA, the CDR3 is TGCAGCGTTGTTTCTAGCCAAGAGACCCAGTACTTC.

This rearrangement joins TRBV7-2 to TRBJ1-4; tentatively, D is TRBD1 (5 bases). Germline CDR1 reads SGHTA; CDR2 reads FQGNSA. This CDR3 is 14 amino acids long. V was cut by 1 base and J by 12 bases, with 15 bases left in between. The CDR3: CASSLEFGTGELFF. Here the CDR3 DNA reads TGTGCCAGCAGCTTAGAATTCGGGACGGGGGAACTGTTTTTT.

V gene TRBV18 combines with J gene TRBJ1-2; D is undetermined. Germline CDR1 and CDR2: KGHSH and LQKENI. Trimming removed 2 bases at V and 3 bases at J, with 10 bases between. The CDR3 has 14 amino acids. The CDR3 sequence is CASSPGKGYYGYTF. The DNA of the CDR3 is TGTGCCAGCTCACCAGGAAAGGGTTACTATGGCTACACCTTC.